This passage covers 13 T cell receptor beta chains from one sample sequenced in a study of cytomegalovirus exposure and HLA in healthy donors. The PCR contained 60 Vbeta and 13 Jbeta primers. TCRdb's table, derived via immunoSEQ multiplex PCR, lists solely in-frame clones and lacks some. The profile shows 120,000 to 150,000 clones, more than 75% of them singletons. The specimen sequenced was PBMCs. The source is a young man in good health and CMV-seropositive.

V and J are TRBV28 and TRBJ1-2; no clear D gene. This CDR3 region has 13 residues. V lost 6 bases, J lost 4 bases, and 12 bases lay in between. The germline V gene encodes CDR1 MDHEN and CDR2 SYDVKM. The CDR3 DNA reads as TGTGCCAGCAGGAATCCGGTCTCCTATGGCTACACCTTC. Its translation: CASRNPVSYGYTF.

This chain uses TRBV2 with TRBJ1-5; D possibly corresponds to TRBD1 (6 bases). V was shortened by 8 bases and J by 9 bases, with 26 bases between the two germline ends. Germline-derived CDR1 and CDR2 are SNHLY and FYNNEI. CDR3 length equals 16 residues. As DNA, the CDR3 is TGTGCCAGCGGGGAAGAGTCAGGGGTCGCCCCCGGGCCCCAGCATTTT. Translated: CASGEESGVAPGPQHF.

The rearrangement uses TRBV7-9 and TRBJ2-5, with TRBD1 identical over 7 bases. CDR1 and CDR2 (germline): SEHNR, FQNEAQ (reference sequence). CDR3 size: 16 residues. With V trimmed by 5 bases and J by 2 bases, 11 bases remained unmatched. CDR3 nucleotides: TGTGCCAGCAGCCCCGGCCCAGACAGGGAACAAGAGACCCAGTACTTC. It yields the protein CASSPGPDREQETQYF.

The chain couples TRBV23-1 to TRBJ2-7; D gene unclear. TRBV23-1 is classed as an ORF, of uncertain function. V lost 0 bases and J lost 2, with 11 bases in between. The CDR3 extends over 15 amino acids. For the CDR3, the DNA is TGCGCCAGCAGTCAATCGAACACGACAACCTACGAGCAGTACTTC. Translation gives CASSQSNTTTYEQYF.

The chain joins TRBV10-2 to TRBJ2-5; weak D call: TRBD1 (6 bases). Germline CDR1 and CDR2: WSHSY and SAAADI. Trimming removed 6 bases at V and 5 bases at J, with 16 bases between. The CDR3 extends over 14 amino acids. The CDR3 DNA is TGCGCCAGCAGCGCAATTGACAGGCAGGAGACCCAGTACTTC. It yields the protein CASSAIDRQETQYF.

The gene calls are TRBV30 and TRBJ1-4, with D possibly being TRBD1 (5 bases). The CDR3 has 14 residues. Trimming left V 7 bases short and J 0 bases short, with 12 bases between. Germline assignment: CDR1 GTSNPN and CDR2 SVGIG (reference sequence). In nucleotides, the CDR3 is TGTGCCTTCCGGGGACTTGCAACTAATGAAAAACTGTTTTTT. It translates to CAFRGLATNEKLFF.

The V and J genes are TRBV5-5 and TRBJ2-5; 12 positions agree with TRBD2. Trimming took 4 bases from V and 6 from J; bases not matched to a gene: 1. Looked up from germline, CDR1 is SGHKS and CDR2 is YYEKEE (reference sequence). The CDR3 is made up of 13 amino acids. The CDR3 coding sequence is TGTGCCAGCAGCCTAGCGGGAGGGCAGACCCAGTACTTC. It yields the protein CASSLAGGQTQYF. The complete variable domain, with remaining parts taken from reference TRBV5-5 and TRBJ2-5, reads DAGVTQSPTHLIKTRGQQVTLRCSPISGHKSVSWYQQVLGQGPQFIFQYYEKEERGRGNFPDRFSARQFPNYSSELNVNALLLGDSALYLCASSLAGGQTQYFGPGTRLLVL.

This rearrangement joins TRBV13 to TRBJ2-7; D perhaps matches TRBD2 (6 bases). Germline V CDR1 and CDR2: PRHDT, FYEKMQ (reference sequence). Trimming removed 6 bases from V and 4 bases from J, with 16 bases in between. This CDR3 comprises 14 residues. For the CDR3, the DNA is TGTGCCAGCAGTCTGGGGACTTTGGAATACGAGCAGTACTTC. Its translation is CASSLGTLEYEQYF.

Judged by abundance, this clone is medium-sized. The rearrangement links TRBV6-1 to TRBJ2-5, with 9 bases fitting TRBD2. After removal of 1 base from V and 2 bases from J, the junction contained 2 bases not matched to a gene. The CDR3 is 15 residues long. CDR1 and CDR2 from the germline V gene are MNHNS and SASEGT. CDR3 amino acids: CASSEVAGGQETQYF. The DNA for the CDR3 is TGTGCCAGCAGTGAAGTGGCGGGAGGGCAAGAGACCCAGTACTTC.

V is TRBV12-5 and J is TRBJ1-1; unclear D gene. Germline loops: CDR1 LGHNT, CDR2 FRNRAP. Trimming took 0 bases from V and 0 from J, leaving 11 bases between them. This CDR3 spans 16 amino acids. The CDR3 protein is CASGLVLYGVNTEAFF. The CDR3 DNA reads as TGTGCTAGTGGTTTGGTACTTTACGGTGTGAACACTGAAGCTTTCTTT. The whole variable domain, filled in from reference TRBV12-5 and TRBJ1-1, reads DARVTQTPRHKVTEMGQEVTMRCQPILGHNTVFWYRQTMMQGLELLAYFRNRAPLDDSGMPKDRFSAEMPDATLATLKIQPSEPRDSAVYFCASGLVLYGVNTEAFFGQGTRLTVV.

The V gene is TRBV5-8, the J gene TRBJ1-5; 8 nucleotides align to TRBD1. The length of the CDR3 is 18 residues. Looked up from germline, CDR1 is SGHTS and CDR2 is YDEGEE. V lost 0 bases, J lost 3 bases, and 11 bases stayed unmatched. In DNA form, the CDR3 reads TGTGCCAGCAGCTTGGGTATCCAGGGGGCCCCCTCCAATCAGCCCCAGCATTTT. It encodes CASSLGIQGAPSNQPQHF.

This chain uses TRBV29-1 with TRBJ2-1, with 9 bases that match TRBD2. Germline CDR1 SQVTM, CDR2 ANQGSEA. The CDR3 runs to 14 residues. Trimming cost V 3 bases and J 6 bases; bases outside gene matches: 6. The CDR3 bases are TGCAGCGTTGATTTACTAGCGGGCGCCAATGAGCAGTTCTTC. The encoded protein is CSVDLLAGANEQFF.

This chain joins TRBV14 and TRBJ2-2, with D unresolved. V lost 0 bases and J lost 1, with 9 bases in between. From germline, CDR1 is SGHDN and CDR2 FVKESK. The CDR3 runs to 16 residues. Written as DNA, the CDR3 is TGTGCCAGCAGCCAAGAATGGCAGATGAACACCGGGGAGCTGTTTTTT. Protein sequence: CASSQEWQMNTGELFF.